The 32 T cell receptor beta chains below were found in one sample sequenced in a study of cytomegalovirus exposure and HLA in healthy donors. 60 Vbeta and 13 Jbeta primers were used in PCR. Method: immunoSEQ multiplex PCR; TCRdb's copy keeps in-frame clones and lacks some. The table lists 150,000 to 200,000 clones, approximately 80% of them singletons, with around 3.1% in the top ten. Sequencing input: PBMCs. Receptor source: a woman aged 45-60 years in good health and CMV-seropositive.

This clone was recorded a few times. CDR3 loop: CASSLGGSGGPYEQYF. The CDR3 region has the DNA TGTGCCAGCAGCTTGGGGGGTAGCGGAGGGCCCTACGAGCAGTACTTC. The V gene is TRBV5-5, the J gene TRBJ2-7, with D maybe TRBD2 (6 bases). The V end was cut by 0 bases, the J end by 2 bases, with 15 bases between. CDR3 length: 16 amino acids. Germline assignment: CDR1 SGHKS and CDR2 YYEKEE (reference sequence).

This clone was observed a few times. This sequence joins TRBV4-2 and TRBJ1-4; no definite D call. This CDR3 is 12 amino acids long. Deletions cut 2 bases from V and 7 bases from J, with 5 bases between. Germline V lookup: CDR1 LGHNA, CDR2 YNFKEQ. The CDR3 protein is CASSQLSEKLFF. CDR3 nucleotide sequence: TGTGCCAGCAGCCAACTGAGTGAAAAACTGTTTTTT.

This chain joins TRBV28 and TRBJ1-5; D gene ambiguous. This CDR3 region has 15 residues. V shed 3 bases and J shed 0 bases, with 9 bases lying between them. The germline CDR1 and CDR2 sequences are MDHEN and SYDVKM. As DNA, the CDR3 is TGTGCCAGCAGTTTTCCAGCGTATAGCAATCAGCCCCAGCATTTT. Protein sequence: CASSFPAYSNQPQHF.

The chain recombines TRBV7-2 with TRBJ2-4; D uncertain. CDR3 length: 16 residues. With 5 bases removed from V and 0 bases from J, the gap between germline ends came to 14 bases. CDR1 and CDR2 (germline): SGHTA, FQGNSA. CDR3 DNA sequence: TGTGCCAGCAGCCCCGATTGGGCCCTAGCCAAAAACATTCAGTACTTC. It is translated as CASSPDWALAKNIQYF.

V usage is TRBV2 and J usage is TRBJ1-2; D is unclear. Trimming took 0 bases from V and 8 from J, leaving 4 bases between them. Germline V gives CDR1 SNHLY, CDR2 FYNNEI. The CDR3 covers 11 residues. In DNA form, the CDR3 reads TGTGCCAGCAGTGAAGCGGGCGGCTACACCTTC. It yields the protein CASSEAGGYTF. Drawing the rest from reference TRBV2 and TRBJ1-2, the complete variable domain is EPEVTQTPSHQVTQMGQEVILRCVPISNHLYFYWYRQILGQKVEFLVSFYNNEISEKSEIFDDQFSVERPDGSNFTLKIRSTKLEDSAMYFCASSEAGGYTFGSGTRLTVV.

The chain is built from TRBV29-1 and TRBJ1-5, with D uncertain. Between the trimmed V and J ends, which lost 1 base and 7 bases, there was a span of 11 bases. This CDR3 comprises 13 residues. CDR1 is SQVTM and CDR2 is ANQGSEA in the germline V gene. The CDR3 nucleotides are TGCAGCGTTGAAGTAGGGAGAGACCAGCCCCAGCATTTT. Protein sequence: CSVEVGRDQPQHF.

V gene TRBV18 combines with J gene TRBJ1-1; D is uncertain. V was pared by 0 bases and J by 1 base, with 6 bases between. CDR1 KGHSH and CDR2 LQKENI come from the germline V gene. The CDR3 consists of 14 residues. The CDR3 region is CASSPPGQNTEAFF. As DNA, the CDR3 is TGTGCCAGCTCACCACCGGGCCAGAACACTGAAGCTTTCTTT.

The chain joins TRBV28 to TRBJ1-5; 7 bases are shared with TRBD1. Germline V gene data show CDR1 as MDHEN and CDR2 as SYDVKM. There are 14 residues in the CDR3. V shed 2 bases and J 7 bases; nucleotides not matched to a gene: 5. The CDR3 protein is CASSLRDSFQPQHF. Written as DNA, the CDR3 is TGTGCCAGCAGTTTAAGGGACAGCTTCCAGCCCCAGCATTTT. Combining the CDR3 with reference TRBV28 and TRBJ1-5 gives the whole variable domain DVKVTQSSRYLVKRTGEKVFLECVQDMDHENMFWYRQDPGLGLRLIYFSYDVKMKEKGDIPEGYSVSREKKERFSLILESASTNQTSMYLCASSLRDSFQPQHFGDGTRLSIL.

This chain uses TRBV5-6 with TRBJ2-2; the match to TRBD1 covers 8 bases. The CDR3 spans 16 residues. Germline CDR1 SGHDT, CDR2 YYEEEE. With V trimmed by 4 bases and J by 6 bases, 11 bases remained unmatched. The CDR3 DNA reads TGTGCCAGCAGCCTGCCTACGGACAGGGCGGCCGGGGAGCTGTTTTTT. Its translation: CASSLPTDRAAGELFF.

This clone was observed a single time. This chain connects TRBV7-2 to TRBJ1-2, with D tentatively TRBD1 (5 bases). Trimming pared 5 bases from V and 7 bases from J, leaving 14 bases between. CDR3 size: 13 residues. Germline-derived CDR1 and CDR2 are SGHTA and FQGNSA. As DNA, the CDR3 is TGTGCCAGCAGCCCCCGGCAGGGTCCTGGCTACACCTTC. Its protein is CASSPRQGPGYTF.

This chain connects TRBV9 to TRBJ2-1; the D is unclear. Germline CDR1 SGDLS, CDR2 YYNGEE. V gave up 0 bases and J gave up 3 bases, with 10 bases separating them. The CDR3 is 15 residues long. CDR3 nucleotides: TGTGCCAGCAGCGTAGGTACAGCCATCTACAATGAGCAGTTCTTC. It encodes CASSVGTAIYNEQFF.

This clone was counted a few times. The chain carries TRBV28 and TRBJ1-2, with D uncertain. Germline lookup yields CDR1 MDHEN and CDR2 SYDVKM. The CDR3 loop spans 15 amino acids. Trimming shortened V by 8 bases and J by 7 bases, and 23 bases separated the two germline ends. The DNA for the CDR3 is TGTGCCAGCCAGGCCCCCGACCGCCCTCGCAGTGGCTACACCTTC. Encoded protein: CASQAPDRPRSGYTF.

This clone was recorded many times. The V gene is TRBV4-3, the J gene TRBJ2-7; 16 bases are shared with TRBD2. V trimming: 5 bases; J trimming: 6 bases; junction bases outside the gene matches: 10. The CDR3 contains 17 residues. The germline CDR1 and CDR2 sequences are LGHNA and YSLEER. The CDR3 DNA reads TGCGCCAGCAGCATCGGGACTAGCGGGGGGGCGTCCGGCGAGCAGTACTTC. Protein sequence: CASSIGTSGGASGEQYF.

The chain carries TRBV29-1 and TRBJ2-7; 9 bases map to TRBD1. In germline, CDR1 is SQVTM, CDR2 ANQGSEA. V gave up 3 bases and J gave up 2 bases; unmatched junction bases: 2. The CDR3 has 13 residues. The CDR3 sequence is CSVEGQGTYEQYF. CDR3 in DNA: TGCAGCGTTGAGGGACAGGGAACCTACGAGCAGTACTTC.

This rearrangement joins TRBV19 to TRBJ1-5; D unresolved. This CDR3 has 16 amino acids. Trimming took off 5 bases at V and 0 bases at J, with 14 bases between the two ends. Germline V gene lookup returns CDR1 LNHDA and CDR2 SQIVND (reference sequence). The CDR3 DNA is TGTGCCAGTAGTTCATCCCCATTTCCTAGCAATCAGCCCCAGCATTTT. Protein: CASSSSPFPSNQPQHF.

The J gene is TRBJ2-4, the V gene TRBV11-3; D might be TRBD2 (5 bases). The CDR3 has 15 residues. The germline gives CDR1 SGHNT, CDR2 YENEEA. Between the trimmed V and J ends, which lost 3 bases and 8 bases, there was a span of 17 bases. Here the CDR3 DNA reads TGTGCCAGCAGCTTCGAGGGCTCCGGCGAGGACATTCAGTACTTC. The encoded protein is CASSFEGSGEDIQYF. Using reference TRBV11-3 and TRBJ2-4 for the parts outside the CDR3, the full variable domain is EAGVVQSPRYKIIEKKQPVAFWCNPISGHNTLYWYLQNLGQGPELLIRYENEEAVDDSQLPKDRFSAERLKGVDSTLKIQPAELGDSAVYLCASSFEGSGEDIQYFGAGTRLSVL.

This clone was found a few times. The chain has TRBV27 and TRBJ1-5; 8 nucleotides align to TRBD1. Germline CDR1 and CDR2: MNHEY and SMNVEV (reference sequence). The CDR3 runs to 13 residues. V gave up 5 bases and J gave up 6 bases; unmatched junction bases: 3. The chain's CDR3 is CASSGTGGQPQHF. CDR3 nucleotide sequence: TGTGCCAGCAGTGGAACAGGGGGTCAGCCCCAGCATTTT.

CDR3 nucleotides: TGTGCCAGCAGCTTAGTTATGGGGGCTTCTGAAGCTTTCTTT. Amino acids: CASSLVMGASEAFF. This rearrangement joins TRBV7-9 to TRBJ1-1, with D perhaps matching TRBD1 (6 bases). Germline values: CDR1 SEHNR, CDR2 FQNEAQ (reference sequence). The CDR3 is 14 residues long. The V gene lost 1 base and the J gene lost 6 bases, with 12 bases spanning the gap.

This chain connects TRBV5-4 to TRBJ2-7; possible D gene TRBD1, 6 bases. This CDR3 contains 16 residues. The germline gives CDR1 SGHNT, CDR2 YYREEE (reference sequence). Trimming pared 3 bases from V and 7 bases from J, leaving 23 bases between. The CDR3 is CASSSNQNRVGGEQYF. The CDR3 nucleotides read TGTGCCAGCAGCTCCAACCAAAACAGGGTTGGTGGAGAGCAGTACTTC.

As for this clone: Distinct nucleotide sequences in the sample also encode this CDR3. This chain joins TRBV2 and TRBJ1-2, with 7 bases that match TRBD1. V gave up 3 bases and J gave up 5 bases; unmatched junction bases: 3. The CDR3 runs to 13 residues. Germline lookup yields CDR1 SNHLY and CDR2 FYNNEI. CDR3: CASSEAGQYGYTF. The CDR3 DNA is TGTGCCAGCAGTGAGGCGGGACAGTATGGCTACACCTTC.

The chain has TRBV2 and TRBJ2-1, with D perhaps matching TRBD2 (8 bases). Trimming shortened V by 2 bases and J by 6 bases, and 20 bases separated the two germline ends. This CDR3 comprises 17 residues. Germline V gene sequence: CDR1 SNHLY, CDR2 FYNNEI. The CDR3 DNA reads TGTGCCAGCAGTGAAAAGGGGGCACTAGCGGCATCCAATGAGCAGTTCTTC. Protein: CASSEKGALAASNEQFF.

This rearrangement joins TRBV6-1 to TRBJ1-2; D is unclear. Trimming shortened V by 6 bases and J by 4 bases, and 9 bases separated the two germline ends. The CDR3 length is 12 residues. Germline V lookup: CDR1 MNHNS, CDR2 SASEGT. The CDR3 coding sequence is TGTGCCAGCAGCCCAGTCCTCTATGGCTACACCTTC. This translates into CASSPVLYGYTF.

The chain combines TRBV28 with TRBJ1-5, with 8 nucleotides matching TRBD1. The J segment lost 1 base and the V segment lost 7 bases, leaving 12 bases of the junction unmatched. The germline CDR1 and CDR2 sequences are MDHEN and SYDVKM. This CDR3 spans 17 amino acids. CDR3 in amino acids: CASTTGTGGLSNQPQHF. CDR3 in DNA: TGTGCCAGCACCACCGGGACAGGAGGGCTCAGCAATCAGCCCCAGCATTTT.

In the case of this clone: Other DNA sequences from this sample encode an identical CDR3 as well. The chain recombines TRBV5-4 with TRBJ2-7, with 10 bases fitting TRBD2. Per germline, CDR1 SGHNT and CDR2 YYREEE (reference sequence). The CDR3 is 15 residues long. After removal of 0 bases from V and 1 base from J, the junction contained 1 base not matched to a gene. The CDR3 loop reads CASSLGTSGSYEQYF. The CDR3 nucleotides are TGTGCCAGCAGCTTGGGGACTAGCGGTTCCTACGAGCAGTACTTC.

V gene TRBV2 combines with J gene TRBJ2-1, with 9 nucleotides matching TRBD2. The CDR3 consists of 18 residues. From germline, CDR1 is SNHLY and CDR2 FYNNEI. Unmatched junction bases numbered 11, after V lost 4 bases and J lost 1 base. The CDR3 spells CASSVVSSGTNSYNEQFF. The CDR3 bases are TGTGCCAGCAGTGTGGTGTCTAGCGGGACCAATTCCTACAATGAGCAGTTCTTC. Drawing the rest from reference TRBV2 and TRBJ2-1, the complete variable domain is EPEVTQTPSHQVTQMGQEVILRCVPISNHLYFYWYRQILGQKVEFLVSFYNNEISEKSEIFDDQFSVERPDGSNFTLKIRSTKLEDSAMYFCASSVVSSGTNSYNEQFFGPGTRLTVL.

CDR3 nucleotides: TGTGCCAGCAGTGAACAGGAATTTAAGTACTTC. As protein: CASSEQEFKYF. The rearrangement uses TRBV2 and TRBJ2-7; D gene ambiguous. V shed 2 bases and J shed 11 bases, with 10 bases lying between them. CDR1 and CDR2 (germline): SNHLY, FYNNEI. The CDR3 totals 11 residues. Using reference TRBV2 and TRBJ2-7 for the parts outside the CDR3, the full variable domain is EPEVTQTPSHQVTQMGQEVILRCVPISNHLYFYWYRQILGQKVEFLVSFYNNEISEKSEIFDDQFSVERPDGSNFTLKIRSTKLEDSAMYFCASSEQEFKYFGPGTRLTVT.

This clone was counted once. The J gene is TRBJ2-3, the V gene TRBV19; D is perhaps TRBD1 (6 bases). Trimming removed 6 bases from V and 4 bases from J, with 11 bases in between. CDR1 and CDR2 (germline): LNHDA, SQIVND (reference sequence). The CDR3 consists of 13 residues. The CDR3 loop is CASRQGIADTQYF. The DNA for the CDR3 is TGTGCCAGTAGACAGGGTATCGCAGATACGCAGTATTTT.

The V and J genes are TRBV19 and TRBJ2-2, with 8 bases lining up with TRBD1. J was trimmed by 4 bases and V by 9 bases; bases with no gene match: 7. CDR1 and CDR2 (germline): LNHDA, SQIVND (reference sequence). The CDR3 is made up of 14 amino acids. DNA of the CDR3: TGTGCCAGCGATACAGGGGGGCGCACCGGGGAGCTGTTTTTT. This codes for CASDTGGRTGELFF.

J is TRBJ1-2 and V is TRBV18, with TRBD1 matching over 7 bases. V gave up 4 bases and J gave up 6 bases; unmatched junction bases: 14. This CDR3 region has 16 residues. Germline loops: CDR1 KGHSH, CDR2 LQKENI. Here the CDR3 reads CASSREEGGRSNGYTF. The DNA for the CDR3 is TGTGCCAGCTCACGAGAGGAAGGGGGCAGGTCTAATGGCTACACCTTC.

The chain is built from TRBV5-1 and TRBJ2-3, with 9 bases fitting TRBD2. V lost 2 bases to trimming and J lost 1 base; unmatched junction nucleotides: 5. The CDR3 runs to 16 residues. CDR1 and CDR2 (germline): SGHRS, YFSETQ. CDR3 protein: CASSLKIAGGTDTQYF. The CDR3 region has the DNA TGCGCCAGCAGCTTAAAAATAGCGGGGGGCACAGATACGCAGTATTTT.

V gene TRBV30 combines with J gene TRBJ1-2, with D tentatively TRBD1 (6 bases). The CDR3 is made up of 18 amino acids. The germline V gene encodes CDR1 GTSNPN and CDR2 SVGIG (reference sequence). Trimming took 3 bases from V and 2 from J, leaving 25 bases between them. The CDR3 nucleotides are TGTGCCTGGAGCGGAGAGTCAGGCCCCAACAGGGAGAACTATGGCTACACCTTC. It is translated as CAWSGESGPNRENYGYTF.

This chain uses TRBV7-2 with TRBJ2-1; TRBD1 aligns across 7 bases. Looked up from germline, CDR1 is SGHTA and CDR2 is FQGNSA. CDR3 size: 13 residues. The J segment lost 5 bases and the V segment lost 5 bases, leaving 3 bases of the junction unmatched. The CDR3 DNA is TGTGCCAGCAGCAGGGGACAGAACAATGAGCAGTTCTTC. It translates to CASSRGQNNEQFF.